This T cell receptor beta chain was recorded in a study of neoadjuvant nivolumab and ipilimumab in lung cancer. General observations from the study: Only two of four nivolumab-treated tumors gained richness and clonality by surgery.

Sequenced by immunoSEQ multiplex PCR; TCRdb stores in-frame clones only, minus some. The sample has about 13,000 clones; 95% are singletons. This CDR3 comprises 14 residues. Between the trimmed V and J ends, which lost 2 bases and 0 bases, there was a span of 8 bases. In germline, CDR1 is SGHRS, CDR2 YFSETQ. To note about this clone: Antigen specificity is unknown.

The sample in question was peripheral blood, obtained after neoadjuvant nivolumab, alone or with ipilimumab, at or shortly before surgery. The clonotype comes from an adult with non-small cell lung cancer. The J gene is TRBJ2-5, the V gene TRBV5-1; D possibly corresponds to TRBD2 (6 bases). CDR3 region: CASSFWGDQETQYF. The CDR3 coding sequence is TGCGCCAGCAGCTTTTGGGGGGACCAAGAGACCCAGTACTTC.